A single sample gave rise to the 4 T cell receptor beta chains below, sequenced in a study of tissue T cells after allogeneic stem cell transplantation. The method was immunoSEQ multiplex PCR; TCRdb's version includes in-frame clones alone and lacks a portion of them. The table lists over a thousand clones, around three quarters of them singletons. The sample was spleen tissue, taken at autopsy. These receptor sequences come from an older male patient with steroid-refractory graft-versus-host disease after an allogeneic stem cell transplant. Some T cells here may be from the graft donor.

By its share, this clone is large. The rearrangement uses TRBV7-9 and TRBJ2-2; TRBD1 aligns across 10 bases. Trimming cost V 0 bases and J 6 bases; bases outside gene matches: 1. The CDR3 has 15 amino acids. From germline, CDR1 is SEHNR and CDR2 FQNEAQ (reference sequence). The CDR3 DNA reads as TGTGCCAGCAGCTTAGCGACAGGGGGCCCCGGGGAGCTGTTTTTT. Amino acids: CASSLATGGPGELFF.

The CDR3 region has the DNA TGTGCCAGCAGTTCCACCTTTGGGACAGGCTATGGCTACACCTTC. It is translated as CASSSTFGTGYGYTF. The chain joins TRBV27 to TRBJ1-2, with 8 bases aligning to TRBD1. The germline V gene encodes CDR1 MNHEY and CDR2 SMNVEV (reference sequence). V gave up 4 bases and J gave up 4 bases; unmatched junction bases: 8. CDR3 length: 15 amino acids.

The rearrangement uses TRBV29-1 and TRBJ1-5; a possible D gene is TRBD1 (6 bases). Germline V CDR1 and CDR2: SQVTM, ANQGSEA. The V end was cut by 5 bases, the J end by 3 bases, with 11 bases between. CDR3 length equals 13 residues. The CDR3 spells CSVRDNFNQPQHF. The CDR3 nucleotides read TGCAGCGTTCGGGACAACTTCAATCAGCCCCAGCATTTT.

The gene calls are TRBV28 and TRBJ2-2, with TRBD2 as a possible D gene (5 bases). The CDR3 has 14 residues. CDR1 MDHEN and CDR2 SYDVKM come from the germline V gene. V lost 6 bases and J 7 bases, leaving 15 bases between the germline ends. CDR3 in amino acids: CASSRTGNYGELFF. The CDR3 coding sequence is TGTGCCAGCAGCCGTACCGGGAACTACGGGGAGCTGTTTTTT. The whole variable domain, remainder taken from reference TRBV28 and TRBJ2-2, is DVKVTQSSRYLVKRTGEKVFLECVQDMDHENMFWYRQDPGLGLRLIYFSYDVKMKEKGDIPEGYSVSREKKERFSLILESASTNQTSMYLCASSRTGNYGELFFGEGSRLTVL.